One sample yielded the 11 T cell receptor beta chains listed below, sequenced in a study of blood T cell repertoires in COVID-19. Clones were read by immunoSEQ multiplex PCR, and TCRdb kept only the in-frame ones, dropping some. Of fewer than 250,000 clones in the sample, around 81% are singletons; the top ten hold 8.5% to 10%. The sequenced material came from PBMCs or T cells enriched from blood (not recorded which). Every receptor here comes from a woman in her forties or fifties with acute COVID-19.

The V gene is TRBV7-2, the J gene TRBJ2-7; perhaps TRBD2 as D (5 bases). The germline gives CDR1 SGHTA, CDR2 FQGNSA. The V gene lost 3 bases and the J gene lost 7 bases, with 13 bases spanning the gap. This CDR3 is built from 13 residues. The CDR3, as DNA: TGTGCCAGCAGCTTGGGCCCCGGGGAGGAGCAGTACTTC. Protein sequence: CASSLGPGEEQYF. The full variable domain, completed using reference TRBV7-2 and TRBJ2-7, is GAGVSQSPSNKVTEKGKDVELRCDPISGHTALYWYRQSLGQGLEFLIYFQGNSAPDKSGLPSDRFSAERTGGSVSTLTIQRTQQEDSAVYLCASSLGPGEEQYFGPGTRLTVT.

V usage is TRBV3-1 (or the pseudogene TRBV3-2) and J usage is TRBJ1-3, with D unclear. The CDR3 totals 13 residues. V was pared by 2 bases and J by 10 bases, with 12 bases between. Per the germline V gene, CDR1 is LGHDT and CDR2 is YNNKEL (reference sequence). This CDR3 is CASSQNGGITIYF. CDR3 nucleotides: TGTGCCAGCAGCCAAAACGGCGGGATAACCATATATTTT.

This clone was found a few times. The chain recombines TRBV4-3 with TRBJ2-1; tentatively, D is TRBD2 (6 bases). With 2 bases removed from V and 3 bases from J, the gap between germline ends came to 17 bases. Germline assignment: CDR1 LGHNA and CDR2 YSLEER. This CDR3 contains 17 residues. The CDR3 reads CASSQLSAGTFYNEQFF. CDR3 coding DNA: TGCGCCAGCAGCCAACTTTCAGCGGGTACGTTCTACAATGAGCAGTTCTTC.

In this sample, this clone turned up many times. The gene calls are TRBV6-4 and TRBJ2-3, with 11 nucleotides matching TRBD1. Germline V CDR1 and CDR2: MRHNA, SNTAGT. The CDR3 consists of 17 residues. Losses at the gene ends were 3 bases for V and 0 bases for J; bases not matched to a gene: 5. The CDR3 is CASSELDRGPSTDTQYF. CDR3 DNA: TGTGCCAGCAGTGAGCTGGACAGGGGGCCGAGCACAGATACGCAGTATTTT.

The J gene is TRBJ2-1, the V gene TRBV5-1; TRBD2 matches at 10 bases. CDR1 is SGHRS and CDR2 is YFSETQ in the germline V gene. With 2 bases clipped from V and 5 bases from J, the junction kept 1 base outside the gene matches. The CDR3 consists of 14 residues. CDR3 protein: CASSFLAGDNEQFF. The CDR3 bases are TGCGCCAGCAGCTTTCTAGCGGGGGACAATGAGCAGTTCTTC.

This chain uses TRBV5-1 with TRBJ2-2; 11 bases are a match to TRBD2. The CDR3 totals 17 residues. Germline CDR1 reads SGHRS; CDR2 reads YFSETQ. After removal of 4 bases from V and 1 base from J, the junction contained 6 bases not matched to a gene. The CDR3 DNA reads TGCGCCAGCAGCCCAACTCTAGCGGGGGGGAACACCGGGGAGCTGTTTTTT. Protein product: CASSPTLAGGNTGELFF.

The chain uses TRBV7-9 and TRBJ1-6; D remains unclear. The V gene's germline CDR1 is SEHNR and CDR2 FQNEAQ (reference sequence). This CDR3 contains 15 residues. Trimming removed 1 base at V and 5 bases at J, with 9 bases between. The CDR3 nucleotides read TGTGCCAGCAGCTTAGTACCGCCTAATAATTCACCCCTCCACTTT. This sequence encodes CASSLVPPNNSPLHF.

The chain is built from TRBV12-2 and TRBJ1-1; TRBD1, the D gene given by the table, was not confirmed from the DNA. TRBV12-2 is a recognized pseudogene. The CDR3 length is 20 residues. DNA of the CDR3: TGTGCAAGTCGCGAAATGCGCCAGGGGTCTGACCTCTTATCGGACACTGAAGCTTTCTTT. This sequence encodes CASREMRQGSDLLSDTEAFF.

The CDR3 loop is CASSLEAGAFEQYF. The CDR3 DNA sequence: TGCGCCAGCAGCTTGGAAGCGGGGGCCTTCGAGCAGTACTTC. This chain connects TRBV5-1 to TRBJ2-7, with 8 bases aligning to TRBD2. With V trimmed by 0 bases and J by 6 bases, 5 bases remained unmatched. Germline V gene data show CDR1 as SGHRS and CDR2 as YFSETQ. The CDR3 totals 14 residues. The full variable domain, with the rest looked up from reference TRBV5-1 and TRBJ2-7, is KAGVTQTPRYLIKTRGQQVTLSCSPISGHRSVSWYQQTPGQGLQFLFEYFSETQRNKGNFPGRFSGRQFSNSRSEMNVSTLELGDSALYLCASSLEAGAFEQYFGPGTRLTVT.

The chain combines TRBV10-1 with TRBJ2-1; D is perhaps TRBD1 (6 bases). Trimming cost V 10 bases and J 4 bases, with 20 bases left between them. Germline values: CDR1 WNHNN, CDR2 SYGVQD (reference sequence). The CDR3 has 15 amino acids. CDR3 coding DNA: TGCGCCAACCAGAGGGAACAGGGTGAGTACAATGAGCAGTTCTTC. This gives the protein CANQREQGEYNEQFF.

V is TRBV6-5 and J is TRBJ1-1; 8 bases fit TRBD1. V lost 7 bases to trimming and J lost 2 bases; unmatched junction nucleotides: 6. Per the germline V gene, CDR1 is MNHEY and CDR2 is SVGAGI. This CDR3 region has 14 residues. The CDR3 DNA sequence: TGTGCCAGCAAGCGGGACAGGACAAACACTGAAGCTTTCTTT. It encodes CASKRDRTNTEAFF.